The present TCR beta chain was sequenced within a study of T cell responses to AZD1222 COVID-19 vaccine. CDR3 size: 15 residues. Per the germline V gene, CDR1 is LGHNT and CDR2 is FRNRAP. V lost 0 bases to trimming and J lost 1 base, with 9 bases between them. Study-level points and caveats: Only a handful of AZD1222 recipients tested seropositive at baseline. Clonal diversity was possibly underestimated, and the donors were mostly white British, with more females. Repertoire sampling occurred only after the peak T cell response.

Here immunoSEQ multiplex PCR was the method, and the copy in TCRdb shows in-frame clones only, minus some. This sample has about 120,000 clones, with 92% found just once. Investigators merged groups given second doses at roughly 4 or roughly 12 weeks. Points on this clone: As yet, its antigen is unknown.

The chain combines TRBV12-5 with TRBJ1-1; D remains ambiguous. This specimen was peripheral blood, taken 28 days after the second AZD1222 dose. This sequence originates from an adult who received the AZD1222 COVID-19 vaccine. The CDR3 here is CASGLVRWQNTEAFF. In DNA form, the CDR3 reads TGTGCTAGTGGTTTGGTACGGTGGCAGAACACTGAAGCTTTCTTT.